In this sample, the clone carrying this T cell receptor beta chain turned up a few times. The CDR3 contains 14 residues. Germline V lookup: CDR1 MNHNY, CDR2 SVGAGI (reference sequence). Trimming shortened V by 0 bases and J by 4 bases, and 9 bases separated the two germline ends. A second PCR of about 7 to 11 cycles used a sample-barcoded 5' primer and a J-beta primer mix. Each CDR3 protein is one row after TCRdb ran MiXCR on the 5' RACE reads. The sample yields more than 700,000 distinct CDR3 sequences, 46% seen once. The source of the sample is a study of blood T cells in healthy people across ages.

Material: blood. This chain uses TRBV6-6 with TRBJ1-2; D is possibly TRBD1 (5 bases). This clonotype originated in an elderly man in good health. The DNA of the CDR3 is TGTGCCAGCAGTTACTCCTCGGGGCGCTATGGCTACACCTTC. Protein product: CASSYSSGRYGYTF.